A single sample is the source of the 4 T cell receptor beta chains below, sequenced in a study of cytomegalovirus exposure and HLA in healthy donors. Method: immunoSEQ multiplex PCR; TCRdb's copy keeps in-frame clones and lacks some. This sample yields 200,000 to 300,000 clones, of which roughly 88% are seen a single time; under 4% belongs to the top ten. Sequenced sample: PBMCs. Source of these receptors: a woman aged 30 to 39 in good health and CMV-seronegative.

This clone has a single count. The genes are TRBV5-1 and TRBJ2-1; D is ambiguous. The CDR3 consists of 11 residues. V lost 4 bases, J lost 6 bases, and 5 bases lay in between. CDR1 is SGHRS, CDR2 YFSETQ, per germline. The chain's CDR3 is CASSDVNEQFF. CDR3 DNA sequence: TGCGCCAGCAGCGATGTCAATGAGCAGTTCTTC.

CDR3 sequence: CASSQDPRTYGYTF. The CDR3 DNA sequence: TGTGCCAGCAGCCAAGACCCCAGGACCTATGGCTACACCTTC. This chain links TRBV4-2 with TRBJ1-2; no definite D call. Trimming left V 0 bases short and J 4 bases short, with 9 bases between. This CDR3 comprises 14 residues. Germline values: CDR1 LGHNA, CDR2 YNFKEQ.

The count of this clone is one. The gene calls are TRBV19 and TRBJ2-5, with TRBD1 matching over 7 bases. Germline lookup yields CDR1 LNHDA and CDR2 SQIVND (reference sequence). The CDR3 has 15 residues. J was trimmed by 0 bases and V by 3 bases; bases with no gene match: 4. CDR3: CASSIIGTDQETQYF. As DNA, the CDR3 is TGTGCCAGTAGTATTATTGGGACAGACCAAGAGACCCAGTACTTC.

The chain combines TRBV25-1 with TRBJ2-1, with D uncertain. CDR1 MGHDK and CDR2 SYGVNS come from the germline V gene. The V and J ends lost 1 base and 13 bases respectively, with 8 bases between them. CDR3 size: 11 residues. The CDR3 region is CASSESLIQFF. The CDR3 nucleotides read TGTGCCAGCAGTGAATCTTTAATCCAGTTCTTC.